This passage covers 5 T cell receptor beta chains from one sample sequenced in a study of siplizumab effects on memory and regulatory T cells. The data were produced by immunoSEQ multiplex PCR, yet TCRdb's version contains in-frame clones alone and is incomplete. The data show some 100,000 clones, approximately 90% seen once. Sequenced material: Tregs sorted from blood. The receptor set was obtained from a human donor in good health.

This chain uses TRBV9 with TRBJ1-1; no firm D call. Germline V gene sequence: CDR1 SGDLS, CDR2 YYNGEE. This CDR3 has 12 amino acids. V was shortened by 0 bases and J by 7 bases, with 7 bases between the two germline ends. In nucleotides, the CDR3 is TGTGCCAGCAGCGTAGGGGGTAATGAAGCTTTCTTT. As protein: CASSVGGNEAFF.

The J gene is TRBJ2-5, the V gene TRBV5-4; D gene uncertain. This CDR3 is built from 13 residues. The germline V and J ends were trimmed by 4 bases and 5 bases, with 12 bases remaining between them. CDR1 and CDR2 from the germline V gene are SGHNT and YYREEE (reference sequence). CDR3 DNA sequence: TGTGCCAGCAGCCCTGGTACGCGCGAGACCCAGTACTTC. As protein: CASSPGTRETQYF.

V is TRBV28 and J is TRBJ2-1; 8 bases align to TRBD1. Germline V gene sequence: CDR1 MDHEN, CDR2 SYDVKM. J was trimmed by 0 bases and V by 0 bases; bases with no gene match: 19. The CDR3 length is 22 residues. CDR3 nucleotide sequence: TGTGCCAGCAGTTTATGGGTCTTGGGACAGGAGGGTACGGGCAGCTCCTACAATGAGCAGTTCTTC. Protein: CASSLWVLGQEGTGSSYNEQFF. The full variable domain, completed using reference TRBV28 and TRBJ2-1, is DVKVTQSSRYLVKRTGEKVFLECVQDMDHENMFWYRQDPGLGLRLIYFSYDVKMKEKGDIPEGYSVSREKKERFSLILESASTNQTSMYLCASSLWVLGQEGTGSSYNEQFFGPGTRLTVL.

This clone appeared a single time. V and J are TRBV19 and TRBJ1-5; D is ambiguous. V shed 3 bases and J shed 4 bases, with 10 bases lying between them. This CDR3 region has 14 residues. Germline CDR1 reads LNHDA; CDR2 reads SQIVND (reference sequence). The CDR3 DNA reads as TGTGCCAGTAGTATTCGCGGAATTAATCAGCCCCAGCATTTT. This sequence encodes CASSIRGINQPQHF.

The rearrangement uses TRBV28 and TRBJ2-7; no firm D call. Looked up from germline, CDR1 is MDHEN and CDR2 is SYDVKM. This CDR3 region has 12 residues. The V and J ends lost 1 base and 2 bases respectively, with 3 bases between them. The CDR3 reads CASSLFTYEQYF. CDR3 coding DNA: TGTGCCAGCAGTTTATTCACCTACGAGCAGTACTTC. The entire variable domain, with the rest obtained from reference TRBV28 and TRBJ2-7, is as follows: DVKVTQSSRYLVKRTGEKVFLECVQDMDHENMFWYRQDPGLGLRLIYFSYDVKMKEKGDIPEGYSVSREKKERFSLILESASTNQTSMYLCASSLFTYEQYFGPGTRLTVT.